This TCR beta chain was identified in a study of graft-versus-host responses after intestinal transplantation. About the research overall: Multivisceral, liver-intestinal, or isolated intestinal transplants were given to recipients.

This CDR3 comprises 14 residues. CDR1 and CDR2 from the germline V gene are SQVTM and ANQGSEA. V was trimmed by 0 bases and J by 1 base, leaving 9 bases between them. Some clones are missing from TCRdb's copy, which holds only in-frame ones; the method was immunoSEQ multiplex PCR. The sample has some 96,000 clones; about 93% are singletons. The starting material was PBMCs, obtained about 460 days after intestinal transplant. The V call is TRBV29-1, the J call TRBJ1-1, with D hard to call. The clonotype originates from a human patient who received an intestinal transplant, so some T cells may come from the graft donor. CDR3 nucleotide sequence: TGCAGCGTTGAAGATAGGACGTCGAACACTGAAGCTTTCTTT. Translating gives CSVEDRTSNTEAFF.